This T cell receptor beta chain was documented in a study of blood T cell repertoires in COVID-19. On the study more broadly: Whether acute or convalescent, the COVID-19 samples came from the United States, Italy and Spain. The analysed material was cDNA or gDNA that came from T cells, B-cell-depleted T cells, or PBMCs.

Per the study methods: Reference gene primers were amplified, and this amplification served to estimate nucleated cell counts. Sequencing used immunoSEQ multiplex PCR; TCRdb keeps in-frame clones, though not all of them. V and J calls and clone size are copied from that table; D and trimming were computed from the DNA. The table records 250,000 to 300,000 clones, 81% of them present only once. This CDR3 has 12 residues. V lost 0 bases and J 4 bases, leaving 4 bases between the germline ends. Germline CDR1 and CDR2: SEHNR and FQNEAQ (reference sequence). The origin of this receptor is an older woman with active or convalescent COVID-19. The rearrangement links TRBV7-9 to TRBJ2-7; D is unclear. Specimen: peripheral blood. The CDR3 region has the DNA TGTGCCAGCAGCTTAGCAGCATACGAGCAGTACTTC. Protein: CASSLAAYEQYF.